One and the same sample provided the 27 T cell receptor delta chains below, sequenced in a study of γδ T cells in repeated Plasmodium falciparum infection. TCRdb redid clone calling on the multiplex PCR reads using CATT. The data show 70,000 to 95,000 delta-chain clones, more than 1.4% seen once. Flow sorting of PBMC yielded separate Vgamma9/Vdelta2+ and Vdelta2-negative gammadelta T cell populations for bulk repertoire analysis. The sequenced sample consisted of gamma-delta T cells from blood. These TCRs come from a pool of human donors (malaria-infected and uninfected, not separated).

Only a few counts were recorded for this clone. A far more abundant clone sits one base away, making this likely a read error. The same CDR3 is also encoded by other DNA sequences in this sample. The V gene call is TRDV2, and the J gene call is absent; the tabulated D call, TRDD3, remains unverified against the DNA. The CDR3 is 16 amino acids. Germline V CDR1 and CDR2: GEAIGNYY, EKD. The CDR3 protein is CACDNLGDTHTLKLIF. As DNA, the CDR3 is TGTGCCTGTGACAATCTGGGGGATACCCACACCCTAAAACTTATCTTT.

Details on this clone: A far bigger clonotype differs at one base, so this is likely a read error. This rearrangement joins TRDV1 to TRDJ1, with 11 bases matching TRDD3. Germline assignment: CDR1 TSWWSYY and CDR2 QGS. The CDR3 extends over 23 amino acids. This CDR3 is CALGEPQSFPPNWGIAPADKLIF. The CDR3 coding sequence is TGTGCTCTTGGGGAACCGCAATCCTTCCCTCCAAACTGGGGGATAGCCCCCGCCGACAAACTCATCTTT.

A word on this clone: It differs at one base from a far larger clone, so likely a read error. Within the sample, other DNA sequences also encode this same CDR3. DNA of the CDR3: TGTGCTCTTGGGGAACCTATGGGCCATCCTACTGGGGGACGTTTGTACACCGATAAACTCATCTTT. This codes for CALGEPMGHPTGGRLYTDKLIF. The chain uses TRDV1 and TRDJ1; TRDD3 agrees at 9 bases. The J gene is not listed in TCRdb, so it was assigned here from a DNA match to germline. The CDR3 is 22 residues long. V dropped 1 base and J dropped 0; count of bases not matched to a gene: 21. CDR1 is TSWWSYY, CDR2 QGS, per germline.

About this clone: A far larger clone lies a single base away; this is likely a read error. Different DNA sequences within this sample yield the same CDR3. The V and J genes are TRDV3 and TRDJ2, with D unclear. CDR3 length: 18 residues. Germline-derived CDR1 and CDR2 are TVYSNPD and GDNSRS (reference sequence). V dropped 2 bases and J dropped 2 bases, with 24 bases sitting between them. The CDR3 region is CAFVPRTTPEALTAQLFF. CDR3 nucleotides: TGTGCCTTTGTCCCACGAACCACCCCGGAAGCCTTGACAGCACAACTCTTCTTT. The whole variable domain, remainder taken from reference TRDV3 and TRDJ2, is CDKVTQSSPDQTVASGSEVVLLCTYDTVYSNPDLFWYRIRPDYSFQFVFYGDNSRSEGADFTQGRFSVKHILTQKAFHLVISPVRTEDSATYYCAFVPRTTPEALTAQLFFGKGTQLIVEP.

This clone has at least ten counts. The chain uses TRDV2 and TRDJ2; 9 positions match TRDD3. Per germline, CDR1 GEAIGNYY and CDR2 EKD. With V trimmed by 0 bases and J by 5 bases, 33 bases remained unmatched. This CDR3 comprises 25 residues. The CDR3 region is CACDTVSPYILWGYAGVNITAQLFF. DNA for the CDR3: TGTGCCTGTGACACCGTTTCTCCATACATTCTCTGGGGATACGCGGGCGTGAACATCACAGCACAACTCTTCTTT.

On this clone itself: Translating this DNA gives a protein that differs at residue 5 from the TCRdb one, which belongs to a much larger clone; a read error is likely, and the protein shown is this translation. The rearrangement uses TRDV1 and TRDJ1, with 10 bases identical to TRDD3. Germline CDR1 TSWWSYY, CDR2 QGS. Trimming took 4 bases from V and 0 from J; bases not matched to a gene: 8. This CDR3 comprises 17 residues. CDR3 in amino acids: CALGGLMGDTYTDKLIF. The CDR3 DNA is TGTGCTCTTGGGGGACTAATGGGGGATACATACACCGATAAACTCATCTTT.

This clone appeared many times. The chain is built from TRDV1 and TRDJ1; 8 bases line up with TRDD3. The CDR3 runs to 15 residues. Germline V CDR1 and CDR2: TSWWSYY, QGS. V dropped 5 bases and J dropped 0; count of bases not matched to a gene: 5. In DNA, the CDR3 is TGTGCTCTTGGGTCCCTGGGGGAGTACACCGATAAACTCATCTTT. It yields the protein CALGSLGEYTDKLIF.

To note about this clone: This sequence may be a read error, since a much larger clone differs from it by one base. The J gene is TRDJ3, the V gene TRDV2, with 13 bases lining up with TRDD3. The J gene is not listed in TCRdb, so it was assigned here from a DNA match to germline. Trimming cost V 7 bases and J 4 bases; bases outside gene matches: 36. The CDR3 totals 27 residues. Germline V lookup: CDR1 GEAIGNYY, CDR2 EKD. CDR3 residues: CACDSVRPSAGTGGYAGQRWDTRQMFF. In DNA form, the CDR3 reads TGTGCCTGCGATTCGGTACGCCCCAGCGCGGGTACTGGGGGATACGCCGGTCAACGATGGGACACCCGACAGATGTTTTTC.

Comments on this clone: A far more abundant clone sits one base away, making this likely a read error. Other DNA sequences in the sample encode the same CDR3. The rearrangement uses TRDV2 and TRDJ1; TRDD3 aligns across 10 bases. Here the J gene was assigned by germline matching of the DNA, as TCRdb has none. V lost 0 bases and J lost 8; bases outside the gene matches: 29. There are 22 residues in the CDR3. Germline CDR1 GEAIGNYY, CDR2 EKD. The CDR3 is CACDTVNRPSMGDTRPHPKLIF. The CDR3, as DNA: TGTGCCTGTGACACCGTAAATCGGCCGTCGATGGGGGATACACGTCCTCATCCAAAACTCATCTTT.

Of note for this clone: This DNA's translation and the protein TCRdb lists, from a much larger clone, do not match at residue 20, likely due to a read error; the protein shown is translated from the DNA. The chain has TRDV1 and TRDJ1, with D hard to call. CDR1 TSWWSYY and CDR2 QGS come from the germline V gene. This CDR3 is 21 amino acids long. The CDR3 DNA follows: TGTGCTCTTGGGGAAGCTACGTTTAGAGGGGTTTGGAGGGGCCAAAGCGATAAACTCACCTTT. Residues: CALGEATFRGVWRGQSDKLTF.

Comment on this clone: One base away lies a much larger clone, so this may be a sequencing read error. The chain combines TRDV1 with TRDJ1; 9 bases line up with TRDD3. Here the J gene came from matching the DNA to germline, since TCRdb omits it. The CDR3 spans 20 residues. CDR1 and CDR2 (germline): TSWWSYY, QGS. V dropped 2 bases and J dropped 3; count of bases not matched to a gene: 19. CDR3 DNA sequence: TGTGCTCTTGGGGAAAAAGGCCCTAGGAACTGGGGGACTTACGCCGATAAACTCATCTTT. This gives the protein CALGEKGPRNWGTYADKLIF.

Remarks on this clone: This likely stems from a read error, as it lies one base from a far larger clone. Distinct nucleotide sequences in the sample also encode this CDR3. This chain joins TRDV2 and TRDJ1; TRDD3 matches at 9 bases. TCRdb carries no J gene annotation; the J gene was assigned here by matching the DNA with germline. Germline CDR1 is GEAIGNYY and CDR2 is EKD. This CDR3 is built from 16 residues. CDR3 bases: TGCGCCTGTGACACCGTCAGTACTGGGGGAGCGTCAAAACTCATCTTT. The encoded protein is CACDTVSTGGASKLIF.

This clone was seen more than once but under ten times. A read error likely explains why the TCRdb protein, taken from a much larger clone, differs from this DNA's translation at residue 9; the protein shown is translated from the DNA. The genes are TRDV1 and TRDJ1, with unresolved D. Here the J gene came from matching the DNA to germline, since TCRdb omits it. The germline gives CDR1 TSWWSYY, CDR2 QGS. V lost 0 bases, J lost 0 bases, and 20 bases lay in between. This CDR3 contains 19 residues. The CDR3 DNA reads as TGTGCTCTTGGGGAACTAAGACCAGTCCGACCCTTGTACACCGATAAACTCATCTTT. Amino acid sequence: CALGELRPVRPLYTDKLIF.

This clone was observed many times. This chain joins TRDV1 and TRDJ1; 11 bases map to TRDD3. Germline V gene data show CDR1 as TSWWSYY and CDR2 as QGS. V trimming: 2 bases; J trimming: 0 bases; junction bases outside the gene matches: 20. CDR3 size: 22 residues. Here the CDR3 reads CALGEFGPNTSHWGIDTDKLIF. CDR3 nucleotides: TGTGCTCTTGGGGAATTTGGCCCCAACACTTCCCACTGGGGGATAGACACCGATAAACTCATCTTT.

This clone came up a few times. This DNA's translation and the protein TCRdb lists, from a much larger clone, do not match at residue 3, likely due to a read error; the protein shown is translated from the DNA. The genes are TRDV3 and TRDJ1, with 8 positions matching TRDD2. The ends lost 4 bases at V and 0 bases at J; junction bases unmatched: 43. The CDR3 length is 26 residues. Germline CDR1 reads TVYSNPD; CDR2 reads GDNSRS (reference sequence). The CDR3 loop reads CACSSVHTSYTRRVDIPRYDTDKLIF. CDR3 nucleotides: TGTGCCTGTAGCTCCGTCCATACTTCCTACACACGGAGGGTGGACATACCCAGATATGACACCGATAAACTCATCTTT. The full variable domain, completed using reference TRDV3 and TRDJ1, is CDKVTQSSPDQTVASGSEVVLLCTYDTVYSNPDLFWYRIRPDYSFQFVFYGDNSRSEGADFTQGRFSVKHILTQKAFHLVISPVRTEDSATYYCACSSVHTSYTRRVDIPRYDTDKLIFGKGTRVTVEP.

A note on this clone: This DNA's translation and the protein TCRdb lists, from a much larger clone, do not match at residue 7, likely due to a read error; the protein shown is translated from the DNA. This chain uses TRDV2 with TRDJ1; the D is unclear. The ends were cut back, 3 bases at V and 0 bases at J, with 13 bases in the middle. Germline lookup yields CDR1 GEAIGNYY and CDR2 EKD. The CDR3 has 15 amino acids. The CDR3 nucleotides read TGTGCCTGTGACCCCCTGATCCTTTACACCGATAAACTCATCTTT. It specifies CACDPLILYTDKLIF.

A few counts support this clone. It is likely a read error: a sequence one base away is far more abundant. Other DNA sequences in the sample encode the same CDR3. The V call is TRDV2, the J call TRDJ1, with 7 bases matching TRDD3. TCRdb lists no J gene, so it was determined here by aligning the DNA to germline. The CDR3 is 16 residues long. Trimming removed 0 bases from V and 5 bases from J; junction bases left unmatched: 11. The germline CDR1 and CDR2 sequences are GEAIGNYY and EKD. The CDR3 region is CACDTGPGDSTDKLIF. The CDR3 DNA sequence: TGTGCCTGTGACACCGGACCGGGGGATTCAACTGATAAACTCATCTTT.

In this sample, this clone turned up a few times. A read error likely explains this, since a far larger clone differs by one base. Other DNA sequences in this specimen translate into the identical CDR3. DNA of the CDR3: TGTGCCTGGACCACTGGGGGATACCCCTCCTGGGACACCCGGCAGATGTTTTTC. It is translated as CAWTTGGYPSWDTRQMFF. This chain links TRDV2 with TRDJ3, with 12 bases lining up with TRDD3. TCRdb lists no J gene, so it was determined here by aligning the DNA to germline. Germline values: CDR1 GEAIGNYY, CDR2 EKD. The CDR3 consists of 18 residues.

This clone was observed many times. This chain uses TRDV1 with TRDJ1; D is perhaps TRDD3 (7 bases). V was clipped by 2 bases and J by 2 bases, with 21 bases between them. This CDR3 spans 18 amino acids. Germline V lookup: CDR1 TSWWSYY, CDR2 QGS. The CDR3 nucleotides read TGTGCTCTTGGGGAATGTCCTACGCAGTACTGGGGTACCGATAAACTCATCTTT. It yields the protein CALGECPTQYWGTDKLIF.

This clone turned up a few times. The TCRdb protein comes from a much larger clone and disagrees with this DNA's translation at residue 3, likely due to a read error; the protein given here is derived from the DNA. The rearrangement links TRDV2 to TRDJ1; 12 bases are a match to TRDD3. The J gene, left out of TCRdb, was set here by checking the DNA against germline. CDR3 length: 24 residues. CDR1 GEAIGNYY and CDR2 EKD come from the germline V gene. The CDR3 sequence is CAYDSMDLLGDTGKRPEGTDKLIF. In nucleotides, the CDR3 is TGTGCCTATGACAGCATGGACTTACTGGGGGATACTGGAAAAAGACCGGAGGGCACCGATAAACTCATCTTT.

This clone came up a few times. This is likely an artifact of a read error, given a far larger clone one base away. Additional DNA sequences in this sample encode the identical CDR3. This chain links TRDV2 with TRDJ1; 13 positions agree with TRDD3. In the absence of a J gene in TCRdb, the DNA was matched to germline to assign it here. The CDR3 extends over 13 amino acids. The V gene's germline CDR1 is GEAIGNYY and CDR2 EKD. DNA of the CDR3: TGTGCTTGTCTGACTGGGGGATACGAAAAACTCATCTTT. Translated: CACLTGGYEKLIF.

This clone was observed a few times. A single base is all that separates this from a far larger clone, so a read error is likely. Other DNA sequences of this sample code for an identical CDR3. The chain couples TRDV1 to TRDJ1; 10 bases agree with TRDD3. TCRdb does not report a J gene; here it was assigned by matching the DNA to germline references. Germline V gene lookup returns CDR1 TSWWSYY and CDR2 QGS. There are 20 residues in the CDR3. V was pared by 5 bases and J by 6 bases, with 24 bases of the junction left unmatched. This chain's CDR3 is CALGTSTSWGIHPLPNKLIF. The DNA for the CDR3 is TGTGCTCTTGGGACTTCTACGTCTTGGGGGATACACCCTCTACCAAATAAACTCATCTTT.

In this sample, this clone turned up a few times. The mismatch at residue 9 between this DNA's translation and the TCRdb protein of a much larger clone likely reflects a read error; the protein shown is translated from the DNA. The gene calls are TRDV1 and TRDJ1; 13 bases agree with TRDD3. The J segment lost 0 bases and the V segment lost 4 bases, leaving 26 bases of the junction unmatched. This CDR3 spans 24 amino acids. CDR1 is TSWWSYY, CDR2 QGS, per germline. The CDR3 bases are TGTGCTCTTGGGGTCCAGCCCCCCTCCCTACGTCAGTACTGGGGGATACGCTACACCGATAAACTCATCTTT. This gives the protein CALGVQPPSLRQYWGIRYTDKLIF.

No J gene was named, though the V gene is TRDV2; the table's D call TRDD3 went unverified against the DNA. The CDR3 contains 17 residues. CDR1 GEAIGNYY and CDR2 EKD come from the germline V gene. The CDR3 bases are TGTGCCTGTGACACGAATACTGGGGGAGTCTGTGGGACAGCACAACACTTC. Translated: CACDTNTGGVCGTAQHF.

Notes on this clone: TCRdb's protein for this DNA is that of a much larger clone and differs from the translation at residue 19, likely a read error; the protein shown is the DNA translation. Here the CDR3 reads CALGELSFLREGYGTDKLTF. The CDR3 region has the DNA TGTGCTCTTGGGGAACTCTCCTTCCTGCGGGAGGGATACGGCACCGATAAACTCACCTTT. The chain is built from TRDV1 and TRDJ1; D might be TRDD3 (8 bases). The CDR3 is 20 residues long. Germline CDR1 and CDR2: TSWWSYY and QGS.

This clone was observed a few times. TCRdb has a much larger clone's protein, which differs at residue 9 from the translation of this DNA, likely because of a read error; what is shown is the protein translated from the DNA. The chain carries TRDV2 and TRDJ1; a possible D gene is TRDD3 (6 bases). No J segment appears in TCRdb, so it was assigned here by matching the sequence to germline. CDR1 GEAIGNYY and CDR2 EKD come from the germline V gene. The germline V and J ends were trimmed by 4 bases and 0 bases, with 26 bases remaining between them. The CDR3 length is 19 residues. The CDR3 coding sequence is TGTGCCTGTGATCCCCTTACTGGGAGATACTCAGAGTACACCGATAAACTCATCTTT. Translating it yields CACDPLTGRYSEYTDKLIF.

Comments on this clone: TCRdb lists the protein of a much larger clone for this DNA, which differs at residue 9, so this is likely a read error; the protein given here is translated from the DNA itself. The chain carries TRDV2 and TRDJ1; 8 bases agree with TRDD3. TCRdb records no J gene; here it was assigned by comparing the DNA to germline. The CDR3 is 18 amino acids. J gave up 0 bases and V 5 bases, and 16 bases lay outside the gene matches. Germline V CDR1 and CDR2: GEAIGNYY, EKD. Written as DNA, the CDR3 is TGTGCCTGTGTCGCCTTACTGGGGGGCAAAGTTAACACCGATAAACTCATCTTT. Translating it yields CACVALLGGKVNTDKLIF.